This TCR beta chain stems from a study of cytomegalovirus exposure and HLA in healthy donors. Study findings and constraints: A later analysis found TCR association rates differed by HLA locus, highest for DRB1 and lowest for HLA-C. Exclusion as indistinguishable affected some V segments, including TRBV6-2 and TRBV6-3.

J gave up 0 bases and V 6 bases, and 4 bases lay outside the gene matches. Per germline, CDR1 MNHEY and CDR2 SVGAGI. This CDR3 is built from 15 residues. Researchers ran the PCR with 60 Vbeta and 13 Jbeta primers. Methods used by the authors: Later, an analysis found about 83 million unique TCR beta chains, and approximately 10 million of these were shared. The method was immunoSEQ multiplex PCR; TCRdb's version includes in-frame clones alone and lacks a portion of them. Clone size and V and J calls were adopted from that table, with D and trimming inferred from the DNA. The top ten clones hold approximately 0.26% of a sample with 150,000 to 200,000 clones, roughly 83% of them seen once. On this clone itself: The antigen remains undetermined.

The V and J genes are TRBV6-5 and TRBJ1-4, with 7 bases that match TRBD1. The sequencing input was PBMCs. The TCR comes from a boy aged 5-17 years in good health and CMV-seronegative. DNA for the CDR3: TGTGCCAGCAGAAACAGGGGTGCAACTAATGAAAAACTGTTTTTT. This gives the protein CASRNRGATNEKLFF.